The subject of this entry is one TCR beta chain. The protocol was immunoSEQ multiplex PCR, while the TCRdb copy is restricted to in-frame clones and leaves out a portion. This sample has about 220,000 clones, with about four fifths found just once. The source of the sample is a study of blood T cell repertoires in COVID-19. Whole-study context: The origin of the acute and convalescent COVID-19 samples was the United States, Italy and Spain.

The trim removed 4 bases at V and 9 bases at J, leaving 14 bases unmatched. The CDR3 spans 15 residues. Germline lookup yields CDR1 SQVTM and CDR2 ANQGSEA. The rearrangement joins TRBV29-1 to TRBJ2-1, with 8 bases lining up with TRBD1. The sequenced material came from PBMCs or T cells enriched from blood (not recorded which). This clonotype was obtained from a woman aged 45-65 years who had been exposed to COVID-19. CDR3 amino acids: CSVGRTGTKKGEQFF. CDR3 coding DNA: TGCAGCGTTGGGAGGACAGGGACGAAAAAGGGTGAGCAGTTCTTC.